This T cell receptor beta chain was sequenced for a study of T cell repertoires in cytomegalovirus infection. Findings of the study overall: CMV carriers having the relevant HLA were flagged by cumulative public TCR beta family frequency.

This clonotype came up a few times. Its antigen remains unknown. TCRdb reprocessed the reads with MiXCR, giving one entry per CDR3 protein. In the table there are around 490,000 distinct CDR3 sequences, less than 30% of which are singletons. This sequence was found in a human donor in good health (CMV status not recorded). Some clones in this sample may be carry-over from other donors' samples. The sample consisted of PBMCs.

DNA of the CDR3: TGTGCCAGCAGTTACGGTACTAGCGGCTACGAGCAGTACGTC. This translates into CASSYGTSGYEQYV. This chain links TRBV6-2 or TRBV6-3 with TRBJ2-7, with 8 positions matching TRBD2. Germline CDR1 and CDR2: MNHEY and SVGEGT. The CDR3 extends over 14 amino acids. Trimming took 2 bases from V and 3 from J; bases not matched to a gene: 3.